This T cell receptor beta chain was captured in a study of cytomegalovirus exposure and HLA in healthy donors. Overall study results and limits: Sequencing likely generated an artifact that appeared as a cluster of highly shared sequence variants.

60 Vbeta and 13 Jbeta primers were used in PCR. Produced via immunoSEQ multiplex PCR; TCRdb's table is partial and in-frame only. Of approximately 94,000 clones listed, 76% are singletons. Turning to this clone: Its antigen is currently unknown.

CDR3 length equals 15 residues. Germline CDR1 is MGHRA and CDR2 is YSYEKL. Trimming took 1 base from V and 0 from J, leaving 9 bases between them. The chain is built from TRBV4-1 and TRBJ1-1, with a weak D call TRBD1 (5 bases). This receptor was taken from a man between 25 and 39 years old in good health and CMV-seropositive. Sequenced input: PBMCs. The CDR3 region is CASSQGGLLNTEAFF. CDR3 nucleotide sequence: TGCGCCAGCAGCCAAGGGGGACTCTTGAACACTGAAGCTTTCTTT.